This TCR beta chain was documented in a study of CD8+ T cells in alopecia areata. RNA, once extracted, was reverse transcribed into cDNA for use as the sequencing template. Generated by immunoSEQ multiplex PCR, the TCRdb table keeps only in-frame clones and is missing some. The table lists about 250,000 clones, 67% of them singletons. This CDR3 spans 12 amino acids. Per germline, CDR1 SQVTM and CDR2 ANQGSEA. Trimming stripped 3 bases from V and 3 bases from J, with 7 bases between. Alopecia areata patients gave lesional scalp punch biopsies and peripheral blood samples. Researchers picked out CD4+ and CD8+ T cells from PBMCs by sorting. In regard to this clone: This sample also contains other DNA sequences that code for the same CDR3.

This TCR was recovered from a human donor with alopecia areata. The sequences come from CD4+ T cells sorted from blood, collected at week 0. This sequence joins TRBV29-1 and TRBJ2-3; D call uncertain. The DNA for the CDR3 is TGCAGCGTTGAGTCGGCAACAGATACGCAGTATTTT. Its translation: CSVESATDTQYF.